This T cell receptor (beta chain) was sequenced for a study of blood T cell repertoires in COVID-19. The overall study: Both acute and convalescent COVID-19 samples were obtained from the United States, Italy and Spain.

Generated by immunoSEQ multiplex PCR, the TCRdb table keeps only in-frame clones and is missing some. The sample lists about 300,000 clones; roughly 88% were seen once. This clone appeared once. Germline V gene lookup returns CDR1 SGHAT and CDR2 FQNNGV. The CDR3 length is 15 residues. Losses at the gene ends were 5 bases for V and 6 bases for J; bases not matched to a gene: 12. The receptor was derived from a woman aged 25 to 39 who had recovered from COVID-19. Sequencing input: peripheral blood. The V and J genes are TRBV11-2 and TRBJ2-7, with 8 bases identical to TRBD2. The CDR3, as DNA: TGTGCCAGCAGCGGGAGCGGGGGCCCTTTTCTCGAGCAGTACTTC. Translated: CASSGSGGPFLEQYF.